One and the same sample provided the 9 T cell receptor beta chains below, sequenced in a study of T cell repertoires in cytomegalovirus infection. TCRdb processed the reads anew with MiXCR; each CDR3 protein has one entry. The sample consists of 65,000 to 90,000 distinct CDR3 sequences, 4% of them appearing once. Sequencing was performed on PBMCs. The receptors come from a human donor in good health (CMV status not recorded). Some clones in this sample may be carry-over from other donors' samples.

At least ten counts were recorded for this clonotype. The chain uses TRBV28 and TRBJ2-3, with D tentatively TRBD1 (5 bases). The CDR3 has 14 residues. Trimming removed 6 bases from V and 4 bases from J, with 14 bases in between. Germline CDR1 and CDR2: MDHEN and SYDVKM. The CDR3 loop reads CASSRTSPPDTQYF. The CDR3 nucleotides read TGTGCCAGCAGCAGGACATCCCCCCCAGATACGCAGTATTTT. Looking up the rest from reference TRBV28 and TRBJ2-3 gives the full variable domain: DVKVTQSSRYLVKRTGEKVFLECVQDMDHENMFWYRQDPGLGLRLIYFSYDVKMKEKGDIPEGYSVSREKKERFSLILESASTNQTSMYLCASSRTSPPDTQYFGPGTRLTVL.

This clonotype was counted ten times or more. The chain carries TRBV25-1 and TRBJ1-6; D is unclear. Germline V lookup: CDR1 MGHDK, CDR2 SYGVNS. The V gene lost 6 bases and the J gene lost 9 bases, with 9 bases spanning the gap. The CDR3 has 12 amino acids. CDR3 sequence (DNA): TGTGCCAGCAGCCGGTTGGCTTCACCCCTCCACTTT. Its translation is CASSRLASPLHF.

This clonotype was counted ten times or more. The CDR3 region is CASSLRGREQFF. The CDR3 DNA is TGTGCCAGCAGCTTAAGGGGTCGTGAGCAGTTCTTC. The rearrangement uses TRBV7-2 and TRBJ2-1, with a possible D match to TRBD1 (5 bases). The germline CDR1 and CDR2 sequences are SGHTA and FQGNSA. Trimming removed 2 bases from V and 9 bases from J, with 8 bases in between. CDR3 length: 12 amino acids.

In this sample, this clonotype turned up many times. The V call is TRBV7-2, the J call TRBJ1-2; unclear D gene. Per the germline V gene, CDR1 is SGHTA and CDR2 is FQGNSA. This CDR3 comprises 13 residues. V shed 6 bases and J shed 2 bases, with 10 bases lying between them. CDR3 region: CASSRTLNYGYTF. The DNA for the CDR3 is TGTGCCAGCAGTAGGACCTTAAACTATGGCTACACCTTC.

A few counts support this clonotype. The V call is TRBV11-3, the J call TRBJ1-1, with a tentative D call TRBD1 (5 bases). The V end lost 5 bases, the J end lost 11 bases, and 18 bases lay between the germline ends. CDR3 length: 13 residues. The V gene's germline CDR1 is SGHNT and CDR2 YENEEA. The CDR3 region has the DNA TGTGCCAGCAGCGGGCCGGGGCTGAGTGGGGCTTTCTTT. Amino acid sequence: CASSGPGLSGAFF.

This clonotype occurred a few times. The chain joins TRBV7-2 to TRBJ2-2, with 13 bases matching TRBD2. Germline CDR1 is SGHTA and CDR2 is FQGNSA. The CDR3 runs 18 residues. V gave up 2 bases and J gave up 3 bases; unmatched junction bases: 6. CDR3 nucleotides: TGTGCCAGCAGCTTACGACTAGCGGGGGGCCAGGACACCGGGGAGCTGTTTTTT. Its protein is CASSLRLAGGQDTGELFF.

This clonotype was recorded at least ten times. The chain employs TRBV12-3 or TRBV12-4 and TRBJ2-4; D may be TRBD1 (6 bases). Trimming stripped 5 bases from V and 0 bases from J, with 17 bases between. This CDR3 region has 17 residues. For the CDR3, the DNA is TGTGCCAGCAGTCCTCAGACTACAGGGCTAGCCAAAAACATTCAGTACTTC. This gives the protein CASSPQTTGLAKNIQYF.

This clonotype has at least ten counts. This chain joins TRBV5-1 and TRBJ1-3; 7 bases are shared with TRBD1. Germline values: CDR1 SGHRS, CDR2 YFSETQ. V lost 4 bases to trimming and J lost 0 bases; unmatched junction nucleotides: 4. This CDR3 comprises 15 residues. CDR3 DNA: TGCGCCAGCAGCGGGGACAGCAGCTCTGGAAACACCATATATTTT. Protein sequence: CASSGDSSSGNTIYF.

This clonotype has ten or more counts. The genes are TRBV7-2 and TRBJ2-7, with D perhaps assigned TRBD1 or TRBD2 (5 bases each). Germline values: CDR1 SGHTA, CDR2 FQGNSA. Trimming shortened V by 2 bases and J by 4 bases, and 15 bases separated the two germline ends. The CDR3 has 15 residues. The CDR3 nucleotides are TGTGCCAGCAGCTTAAGACGGGGCGCTTCTTACGAGCAGTACTTC. Translating it yields CASSLRRGASYEQYF.